The 26 T cell receptor beta chains below come from one sample, sequenced in a study of identical twins. Each CDR3 protein is one row after TCRdb ran MiXCR on the 5' RACE reads. The table lists approximately 1.8 million distinct CDR3 sequences, roughly a third of them singletons. The sample was cord blood. Receptors were obtained from a newborn girl in good health.

This rearrangement joins TRBV20-1 to TRBJ2-3; possibly TRBD1 or TRBD2 for D (5 bases each). Looked up from germline, CDR1 is DFQATT and CDR2 is SNEGSKA (reference sequence). V was cut by 3 bases and J by 5 bases, with 15 bases left in between. The CDR3 runs to 14 residues. CDR3 in amino acids: CSASNQGRIDTQYF. CDR3 sequence (DNA): TGCAGTGCTAGTAATCAGGGACGGATAGATACGCAGTATTTT.

The CDR3 protein is CATSGALKETQYF. The CDR3 region has the DNA TGTGCCACCAGCGGAGCATTAAAAGAGACCCAGTACTTC. The gene calls are TRBV15 and TRBJ2-5; D remains ambiguous. Trimming removed 5 bases at V and 3 bases at J, with 10 bases between. Germline CDR1 reads LNHNV; CDR2 reads YYDKDF (reference sequence). The CDR3 covers 13 residues.

The CDR3 protein is CATGQGSGEQYF. As DNA, the CDR3 is TGTGCCACCGGACAGGGTTCGGGTGAGCAGTACTTC. The rearrangement joins TRBV10-3 to TRBJ2-5, with 8 nucleotides matching TRBD1. Germline lookup yields CDR1 ENHRY and CDR2 SYGVKD. J lost 11 bases, V lost 10 bases, and 12 bases had no gene match. This CDR3 has 12 residues.

The rearrangement links TRBV9 to TRBJ2-7; TRBD1 might be the D (6 bases). Trimming took off 4 bases at V and 3 bases at J, with 23 bases between the two ends. From germline, CDR1 is SGDLS and CDR2 YYNGEE. The CDR3 has 17 amino acids. CDR3 nucleotide sequence: TGTGCCAGCAGCCCACGTGACAGGTTCGGGTTCCTCTACGAGCAGTACTTC. Amino acid sequence: CASSPRDRFGFLYEQYF. Full variable domain (outside the CDR3, taken from reference TRBV9 and TRBJ2-7): DSGVTQTPKHLITATGQRVTLRCSPRSGDLSVYWYQQSLDQGLQFLIQYYNGEERAKGNILERFSAQQFPDLHSELNLSSLELGDSALYFCASSPRDRFGFLYEQYFGPGTRLTVT.

This clonotype occurred a few times. This sequence joins TRBV28 and TRBJ1-4; D ambiguous. The ends were cut back, 4 bases at V and 5 bases at J, with 14 bases in the middle. Per germline, CDR1 MDHEN and CDR2 SYDVKM. CDR3 length: 15 residues. For the CDR3, the DNA is TGTGCCAGCAGTTATCCCAGAGGGATAAATGAAAAACTGTTTTTT. It is translated as CASSYPRGINEKLFF.

V usage is TRBV6-5 and J usage is TRBJ2-7, with a weak D call TRBD2 (7 bases). In germline, CDR1 is MNHEY, CDR2 SVGAGI. This CDR3 spans 16 amino acids. V was shortened by 0 bases and J by 0 bases, with 12 bases between the two germline ends. The CDR3 bases are TGTGCCAGCAGTTACTCGGGAGGGGGGGTCTCCTACGAGCAGTACTTC. It translates to CASSYSGGGVSYEQYF.

The rearrangement uses TRBV15 and TRBJ1-2; the match to TRBD1 covers 7 bases. Germline assignment: CDR1 LNHNV and CDR2 YYDKDF (reference sequence). This CDR3 contains 18 residues. Trimming at V came to 0 bases and at J to 1 base, leaving 11 bases not matched to a gene. In DNA form, the CDR3 reads TGTGCCACCAGCAGAGATCGGCGGGGGGACAGACTTAACTATGGCTACACCTTC. Its translation is CATSRDRRGDRLNYGYTF.

The V and J genes are TRBV7-2 and TRBJ2-2; D call uncertain. This CDR3 spans 14 amino acids. Germline lookup yields CDR1 SGHTA and CDR2 FQGNSA. The germline V and J ends were trimmed by 5 bases and 1 base, with 8 bases remaining between them. The CDR3 region has the DNA TGTGCCAGCAGCGTCCGACAGAACACCGGGGAGCTGTTTTTT. Translation: CASSVRQNTGELFF.

This sequence joins TRBV24-1 and TRBJ2-7, with TRBD1 matching 9 bases. This CDR3 has 13 amino acids. J gave up 7 bases and V 4 bases, and 4 bases lay outside the gene matches. The germline V gene has CDR1 KGHDR and CDR2 SFDVKD. The CDR3 nucleotides are TGTGCCACCAGTGAACTACAGGGGGCTGAGCAGTACTTC. Translated: CATSELQGAEQYF.

The V call is TRBV20-1, the J call TRBJ2-1, with 11 bases aligning to TRBD1. This CDR3 contains 15 residues. The V segment lost 0 bases and the J segment 6 bases; nucleotides outside the gene matches: 4. CDR1 and CDR2 (germline): DFQATT, SNEGSKA (reference sequence). The CDR3 loop reads CSARDQGTGGNEQFF. In nucleotides, the CDR3 is TGCAGTGCTAGAGATCAGGGGACAGGGGGCAATGAGCAGTTCTTC.

This clonotype was seen only a few times. The rearrangement uses TRBV5-1 and TRBJ2-7, with D possibly matching TRBD1 (6 bases). There are 17 residues in the CDR3. Trimming left V 3 bases short and J 3 bases short, with 22 bases between. Germline V gene data show CDR1 as SGHRS and CDR2 as YFSETQ. CDR3 DNA sequence: TGCGCCAGCAGCTCTGTTCGGAACACAGGGAGCGGCTACGAGCAGTACTTC. Protein: CASSSVRNTGSGYEQYF.

This chain uses TRBV27 with TRBJ1-4, with 7 bases that match TRBD1. The V gene's germline CDR1 is MNHEY and CDR2 SMNVEV (reference sequence). Trimming removed 3 bases from V and 7 bases from J; junction bases left unmatched: 5. This CDR3 has 14 amino acids. CDR3 amino acids: CASSFRQGVEKLFF. In DNA form, the CDR3 reads TGTGCCAGCAGTTTCAGACAGGGAGTTGAAAAACTGTTTTTT.

This rearrangement joins TRBV10-3 to TRBJ2-1; D is unclear. This CDR3 has 13 residues. Germline V CDR1 and CDR2: ENHRY, SYGVKD. The V end was cut by 8 bases, the J end by 5 bases, with 13 bases between. For the CDR3, the DNA is TGTGCCATCGGGCCTTTGCCAGACAATGAGCAGTTCTTC. This gives the protein CAIGPLPDNEQFF.

The table lists this clonotype with a few counts. The J gene is TRBJ2-1, the V gene TRBV5-1, with TRBD1 as a possible D gene (6 bases). Looked up from germline, CDR1 is SGHRS and CDR2 is YFSETQ. V shed 5 bases and J shed 4 bases, with 13 bases lying between them. The CDR3 loop spans 14 amino acids. The CDR3: CASRSGQTYNEQFF. The DNA for the CDR3 is TGCGCCAGCAGGTCAGGACAGACGTACAATGAGCAGTTCTTC.

V usage is TRBV28 and J usage is TRBJ2-4; D unresolved. CDR1 and CDR2 from the germline V gene are MDHEN and SYDVKM. V dropped 7 bases and J dropped 0 bases, with 7 bases sitting between them. This CDR3 has 13 residues. CDR3 bases: TGTGCCAGCACTAGGACAGCCAAAAACATTCAGTACTTC. This translates into CASTRTAKNIQYF. Drawing the rest from reference TRBV28 and TRBJ2-4, the complete variable domain is DVKVTQSSRYLVKRTGEKVFLECVQDMDHENMFWYRQDPGLGLRLIYFSYDVKMKEKGDIPEGYSVSREKKERFSLILESASTNQTSMYLCASTRTAKNIQYFGAGTRLSVL.

This chain connects TRBV2 to TRBJ1-1, with D perhaps TRBD1 (5 bases). The CDR3 covers 13 residues. Germline assignment: CDR1 SNHLY and CDR2 FYNNEI. Trimming pared 7 bases from V and 1 base from J, leaving 10 bases between. The CDR3 loop is CASMPGRNTEAFF. Written as DNA, the CDR3 is TGTGCCAGCATGCCAGGGAGGAACACTGAAGCTTTCTTT.

This clonotype was picked up a small number of times. This chain joins TRBV20-1 and TRBJ2-7; 8 bases match TRBD2. Germline loops: CDR1 DFQATT, CDR2 SNEGSKA (reference sequence). The junction had 6 bases not matched to a gene; V was cut back by 0 bases and J by 5 bases. This CDR3 has 14 amino acids. The DNA of the CDR3 is TGCAGTGCTAGAGAGCCAGCGGGGGAAAACGAGCAGTACTTC. It codes for CSAREPAGENEQYF.

A few counts support this clonotype. The chain links TRBV20-1 to TRBJ2-5; 11 nucleotides match TRBD2. Per germline, CDR1 DFQATT and CDR2 SNEGSKA (reference sequence). The CDR3 extends over 14 amino acids. V was clipped by 6 bases and J by 4 bases; unmatched bases: 7. The chain's CDR3 is CSAKPGTSGETQYF. In DNA form, the CDR3 reads TGCAGTGCAAAACCCGGGACTAGCGGAGAGACCCAGTACTTC.

The chain uses TRBV27 and TRBJ2-1; 11 nucleotides agree with TRBD2. V lost 2 bases, J lost 5 bases, and 11 bases stayed unmatched. This CDR3 has 18 amino acids. Germline CDR1 and CDR2: MNHEY and SMNVEV (reference sequence). The DNA of the CDR3 is TGTGCCAGCAGTTTACAAGGAGCCCTAGCGGGAGGAAACAATGAGCAGTTCTTC. It is translated as CASSLQGALAGGNNEQFF.

Of note for this clonotype: One end of the junction does not line up with germline, which may come from a read error. V gene TRBV12-3 or TRBV12-4 combines with J gene TRBJ2-3; D perhaps matches TRBD1 (6 bases). This CDR3 spans 15 amino acids. Here the CDR3 reads CASSFDRRITDTEYF. The CDR3 DNA sequence: TGTGCCAGCAGTTTTGACAGGCGTATCACAGATACGGAGTATTTT.

This clonotype was detected a few times. The chain links TRBV14 to TRBJ1-6; 10 bases are a match to TRBD1. From germline, CDR1 is SGHDN and CDR2 FVKESK. This CDR3 is 15 amino acids long. V gave up 4 bases and J gave up 9 bases; unmatched junction bases: 6. In DNA, the CDR3 is TGTGCCAGCAGCCGAAAAGGACAGGGGGGTTCACCCCTCCACTTT. Translating it yields CASSRKGQGGSPLHF.

This clonotype was counted a few times. In nucleotides, the CDR3 is TGTGCCAGCAGCCAATTCTATGCCCACAGTGAGCAGTTCTTC. As protein: CASSQFYAHSEQFF. The chain employs TRBV14 and TRBJ2-1; the D is unclear. The germline V gene encodes CDR1 SGHDN and CDR2 FVKESK. Trimming took off 2 bases at V and 9 bases at J, with 14 bases between the two ends. There are 14 residues in the CDR3.

CDR3 in amino acids: CASSLEWSGGAYNEQYF. As DNA, the CDR3 is TGCGCCAGCAGCTTGGAATGGAGCGGGGGCGCCTACAATGAGCAGTACTTC. The rearrangement links TRBV5-1 to TRBJ2-1, with 8 nucleotides matching TRBD2. The DNA matches TRBJ2-7 better at its end, which makes the J call doubtful. The CDR3 extends over 17 amino acids. CDR1 and CDR2 (germline): SGHRS, YFSETQ.

This chain uses TRBV20-1 with TRBJ2-7, with 7 bases identical to TRBD1. The CDR3 is made up of 14 amino acids. Germline V gene lookup returns CDR1 DFQATT and CDR2 SNEGSKA (reference sequence). The V and J ends lost 6 bases and 0 bases, in that order; junction bases with no gene match: 8. The CDR3 DNA is TGCAGTGCCCACGGGACAGCTGTCTCCTACGAGCAGTACTTC. This encodes CSAHGTAVSYEQYF.

A few counts support this clonotype. The V and J genes are TRBV6-6 and TRBJ2-6; D uncertain. V dropped 2 bases and J dropped 0 bases, with 8 bases sitting between them. The V gene's germline CDR1 is MNHNY and CDR2 SVGAGI (reference sequence). The length of the CDR3 is 16 residues. CDR3 sequence: CASSYVAVSGANVLTF. The CDR3 DNA is TGTGCCAGCAGTTACGTTGCGGTCTCTGGGGCCAACGTCCTGACTTTC.

This clonotype was counted a few times. CDR3 nucleotides: TGTGCCAGCAGTTACTCGGGACAGGGATTTGAAAAACTGTTTTTT. This gives the protein CASSYSGQGFEKLFF. The rearrangement joins TRBV6-5 to TRBJ1-4; 9 bases map to TRBD1. The CDR3 is 15 amino acids. Trimming cost V 0 bases and J 7 bases; bases outside gene matches: 3. The germline CDR1 and CDR2 sequences are MNHEY and SVGAGI.